This T cell receptor (beta chain) is from a study of neurological immune-mediated disorders. TCRdb recomputed calls from the 5' RACE reads with MiXCR, one row per CDR3 protein. The sample contains fewer than 30,000 distinct CDR3 sequences, about 13% of which appear only once. As for time point: technical triplicate 1. Germline V CDR1 and CDR2: SGHRS, YFSETQ. This CDR3 spans 15 amino acids. The V and J ends lost 4 bases and 2 bases respectively, with 14 bases between them. Sequencing was done on a sample of CD4+ T cells from blood. The receptor comes from a female donor with HTLV-1-associated myelopathy (HAM/TSP). V gene TRBV5-1 combines with J gene TRBJ2-3; possibly TRBD1 or TRBD2 for D (5 bases each). CDR3 nucleotides: TGCGCCAGCAGCACCTACGGGGCCATCACAGATACGCAGTATTTT. This encodes CASSTYGAITDTQYF.